Sequencing of this TCR beta chain was carried out in a study of blood T cell repertoires in COVID-19. Looking at the study overall: Specimens from acute and convalescent COVID-19 originated in the United States, Italy and Spain.

Data came from immunoSEQ multiplex PCR; TCRdb stores just in-frame clones and leaves some out. The table has roughly 330,000 clones, around nine tenths seen once. The CDR3 length is 16 residues. Trimming took 3 bases from V and 1 from J; bases not matched to a gene: 7. Germline CDR1 KGHDR, CDR2 SFDVKD. Sequenced sample: peripheral blood. The chain recombines TRBV24-1 with TRBJ1-2, with 7 bases identical to TRBD1. This TCR was sampled from a woman aged 50 to 60 with active or convalescent COVID-19. Here the CDR3 reads CATSDPRDRLNYGYTF. The CDR3 DNA reads TGTGCCACCAGTGATCCGCGGGACAGACTTAACTATGGCTACACCTTC.